The 10 T cell receptor beta chains below were found in one sample sequenced in a study of CD8 T cells in Susac syndrome. cDNA came from about 0.5 to 1 ug RNA primed by random hexamers. TCRdb passed the immunoSEQ multiplex PCR reads through MiXCR, listing each CDR3 protein once. The data contain 130,000 to 150,000 distinct CDR3 sequences, approximately 95% of them seen just once; the ten biggest clones take up 0.084%. Sequenced sample: CD4+ T cells from PBMCs. All receptors come from a human donor in good health.

The genes are TRBV3-1 and TRBJ1-4; D perhaps matches TRBD1 (5 bases). The CDR3 runs to 13 residues. The V end was cut by 4 bases, the J end by 8 bases, with 11 bases between. CDR1 and CDR2 from the germline V gene are LGHDT and YNNKEL (reference sequence). The CDR3 region is CASSRGTQEKLFF. The CDR3 DNA reads TGTGCCAGCAGCCGCGGGACGCAGGAAAAACTGTTTTTT.

The CDR3 protein is CASRRQGAGYEQYF. CDR3 bases: TGTGCCAGCAGAAGACAGGGGGCGGGGTACGAGCAGTACTTC. The genes are TRBV27 and TRBJ2-7, with 10 bases identical to TRBD1. Trimming at V came to 6 bases and at J to 4 bases, leaving 6 bases not matched to a gene. The CDR3 is 14 residues long. Germline V CDR1 and CDR2: MNHEY, SMNVEV (reference sequence).

CDR3 region: CASSPRDRGRYGYTF. The CDR3 DNA sequence: TGTGCCAGTAGTCCCCGGGACAGGGGAAGGTATGGCTACACCTTC. The chain recombines TRBV19 with TRBJ1-2; 10 bases line up with TRBD1. CDR1 is LNHDA and CDR2 is SQIVND in the germline V gene (reference sequence). V lost 5 bases to trimming and J lost 5 bases; unmatched junction nucleotides: 8. This CDR3 comprises 15 residues.

This chain uses TRBV5-4 with TRBJ2-5; D gene ambiguous. CDR1 is SGHNT, CDR2 YYREEE, per germline (reference sequence). This CDR3 is built from 13 residues. V was pared by 4 bases and J by 2 bases, with 9 bases between. The CDR3 DNA sequence: TGTGCCAGCAGCCGAATAGAGCAAGAGACCCAGTACTTC. This gives the protein CASSRIEQETQYF.

The chain couples TRBV5-5 to TRBJ1-1, with TRBD1 as a possible D gene (5 bases). Per germline, CDR1 SGHKS and CDR2 YYEKEE (reference sequence). The CDR3 totals 16 residues. V was shortened by 4 bases and J by 0 bases, with 16 bases between the two germline ends. CDR3 protein: CASSRGPNQMNTEAFF. The CDR3 nucleotides read TGTGCCAGCAGCCGGGGACCCAACCAAATGAACACTGAAGCTTTCTTT.

This clonotype was seen just once. The rearrangement links TRBV24-1 to TRBJ2-1; 8 positions match TRBD1. Germline CDR1 is KGHDR and CDR2 is SFDVKD. CDR3 length: 16 residues. Losses at the gene ends were 0 bases for V and 0 bases for J; bases not matched to a gene: 0. The CDR3 region is CATSDLGQGSYNEQFF. The CDR3 DNA reads as TGTGCCACCAGTGATTTGGGACAGGGCTCCTACAATGAGCAGTTCTTC.

V is TRBV29-1 and J is TRBJ2-1; 8 nucleotides match TRBD2. The trim removed 6 bases at V and 2 bases at J, leaving 9 bases unmatched. Germline CDR1 reads SQVTM; CDR2 reads ANQGSEA. This CDR3 comprises 15 residues. The CDR3 DNA sequence: TGCAGCGTCGCCGGGGGGGGAAAAGCCTACAATGAGCAGTTCTTC. It is translated as CSVAGGGKAYNEQFF.

V gene TRBV24-1 combines with J gene TRBJ2-5; D is possibly TRBD1 or TRBD2 (5 bases each). V was shortened by 4 bases and J by 1 base, with 15 bases between the two germline ends. This CDR3 region has 16 residues. Per the germline V gene, CDR1 is KGHDR and CDR2 is SFDVKD. The CDR3 is CATSDPIEGLQETQYF. CDR3 nucleotide sequence: TGTGCCACCAGTGACCCTATTGAGGGGCTCCAAGAGACCCAGTACTTC.

The chain couples TRBV3-1 to TRBJ2-2; TRBD2 aligns across 7 bases. J gave up 0 bases and V 4 bases, and 5 bases lay outside the gene matches. The CDR3 totals 16 residues. Looked up from germline, CDR1 is LGHDT and CDR2 is YNNKEL (reference sequence). The CDR3 bases are TGTGCCAGCAGCCTTTTCCTAGCGGCGAACACCGGGGAGCTGTTTTTT. This sequence encodes CASSLFLAANTGELFF.

This chain uses TRBV4-1 with TRBJ1-2; 7 nucleotides align to TRBD1. V was clipped by 3 bases and J by 0 bases; unmatched bases: 7. Per germline, CDR1 MGHRA and CDR2 YSYEKL. The CDR3 totals 16 residues. The CDR3 here is CASSHDAGGTNYGYTF. Written as DNA, the CDR3 is TGCGCCAGCAGCCACGACGCAGGGGGGACTAACTATGGCTACACCTTC.